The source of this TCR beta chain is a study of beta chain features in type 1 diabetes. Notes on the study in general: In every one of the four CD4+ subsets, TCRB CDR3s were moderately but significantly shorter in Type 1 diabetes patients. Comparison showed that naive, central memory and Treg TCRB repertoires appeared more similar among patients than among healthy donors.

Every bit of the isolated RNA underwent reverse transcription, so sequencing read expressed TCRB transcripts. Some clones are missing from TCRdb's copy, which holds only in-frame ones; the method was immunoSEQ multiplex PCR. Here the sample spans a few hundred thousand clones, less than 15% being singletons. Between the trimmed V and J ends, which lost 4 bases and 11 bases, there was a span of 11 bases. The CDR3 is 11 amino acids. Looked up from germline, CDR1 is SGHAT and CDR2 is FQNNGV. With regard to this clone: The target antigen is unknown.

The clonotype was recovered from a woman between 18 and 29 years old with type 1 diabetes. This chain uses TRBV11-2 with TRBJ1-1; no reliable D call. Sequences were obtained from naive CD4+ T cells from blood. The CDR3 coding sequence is TGTGCCAGCAGCTACGGGTTCGGGGCTTTCTTT. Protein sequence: CASSYGFGAFF.